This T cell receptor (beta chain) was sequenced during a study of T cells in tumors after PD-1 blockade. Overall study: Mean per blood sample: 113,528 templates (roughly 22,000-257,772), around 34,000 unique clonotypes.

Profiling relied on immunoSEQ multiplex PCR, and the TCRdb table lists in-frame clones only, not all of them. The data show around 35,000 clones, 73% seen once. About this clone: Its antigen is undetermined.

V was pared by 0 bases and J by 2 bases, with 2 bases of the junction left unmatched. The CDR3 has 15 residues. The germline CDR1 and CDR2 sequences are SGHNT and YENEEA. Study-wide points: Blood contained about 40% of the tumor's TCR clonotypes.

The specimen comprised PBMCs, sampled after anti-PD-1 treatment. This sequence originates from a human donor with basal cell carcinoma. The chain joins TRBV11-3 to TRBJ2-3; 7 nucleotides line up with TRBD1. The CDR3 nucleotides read TGTGCCAGCAGCTTAGAGGACAGGCCCACAGATACGCAGTATTTT. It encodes CASSLEDRPTDTQYF. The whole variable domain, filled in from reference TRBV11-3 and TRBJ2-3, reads EAGVVQSPRYKIIEKKQPVAFWCNPISGHNTLYWYLQNLGQGPELLIRYENEEAVDDSQLPKDRFSAERLKGVDSTLKIQPAELGDSAVYLCASSLEDRPTDTQYFGPGTRLTVL.